Described below is a single TCR beta chain sequence and its context. Antigen: not known. These data belong to a study of OX40 agonist ivuxolimab in advanced cancers. Study information: At 0.01 to 10 mg/kg, ivuxolimab was administered intravenously to patients every 2 weeks. General observations from the study: The study observed clonal expansion of CD4+ and CD8+ blood T cells by week 6 at 0.1 to 3.0 mg/kg. Researchers did not determine the expanded peripheral T cells' antigen specificity.

The CDR3 is 13 amino acids. V shed 10 bases, J shed 2 bases, and the junction held 7 bases outside the gene matches. Germline V gene sequence: CDR1 SGHTA, CDR2 FQGNSA. Assay used: immunoSEQ multiplex PCR; TCRdb lists only in-frame clones, some missing. In the table there are 55,000 to 85,000 clones, 86% of which are singletons. The sequence was obtained from an adult with an advanced solid tumor such as melanoma, head and neck, liver or kidney cancer. The sequencing used CD4+ or CD8+ T cells sorted from blood, collected in a trial of the OX40 agonist ivuxolimab. The chain links TRBV7-2 to TRBJ2-7, with TRBD1 matching over 8 bases. DNA of the CDR3: TGTGCCACCACCGGGACAGGCCCCTACGAGCAGTACTTC. Its translation: CATTGTGPYEQYF.